This TCR beta chain was captured by sequencing in a study of T cell changes during pregnancy in multiple sclerosis. The CDR3 consists of 14 residues. CDR1 is SGHAT, CDR2 FQNNGV, per germline. V was pared by 3 bases and J by 3 bases, with 12 bases between. The table came from immunoSEQ multiplex PCR; TCRdb's copy has only in-frame clones and leaves some out. The table has around 25,000 clones, almost 90% seen once. V usage is TRBV11-2 and J usage is TRBJ2-7; D is unresolved. The TCR comes from a female donor with multiple sclerosis, enrolled in a pregnancy study. The starting material was CD8+ T cells from peripheral blood mononuclear cells, obtained in the second trimester of pregnancy. CDR3 region: CASSLGRADYEQYF. CDR3 DNA: TGTGCCAGCAGCTTGGGCCGAGCCGACTACGAGCAGTACTTC.